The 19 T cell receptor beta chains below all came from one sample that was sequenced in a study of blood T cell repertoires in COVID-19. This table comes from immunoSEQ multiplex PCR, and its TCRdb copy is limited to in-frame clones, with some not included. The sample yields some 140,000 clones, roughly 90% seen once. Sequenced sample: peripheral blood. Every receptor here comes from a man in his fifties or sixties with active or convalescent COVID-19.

The CDR3 loop reads CASSRANEQFF. The CDR3, as DNA: TGTGCCAGTAGTAGGGCGAATGAGCAGTTCTTC. This chain joins TRBV19 and TRBJ2-1; no clear D gene. V lost 4 bases to trimming and J lost 7 bases, with 5 bases between them. This CDR3 is built from 11 residues. Germline V gene lookup returns CDR1 LNHDA and CDR2 SQIVND (reference sequence).

The CDR3 protein is CASSLGQSYGYTF. The CDR3 bases are TGTGCCAGCAGCCTTGGGCAGAGCTATGGCTACACCTTC. The genes are TRBV3-1 (or the pseudogene TRBV3-2) and TRBJ1-2, with D unresolved. This CDR3 has 13 residues. CDR1 is LGHDT, CDR2 YNNKEL, per germline (reference sequence). Trimming took off 4 bases at V and 4 bases at J, with 10 bases between the two ends.

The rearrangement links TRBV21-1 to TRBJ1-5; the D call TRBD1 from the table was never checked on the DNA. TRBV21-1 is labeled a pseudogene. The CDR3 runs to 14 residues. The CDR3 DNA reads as TGTGCCAGCAGTAACAGGGGAAAGGAAACGCCCCAGCATTTT. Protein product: CASSNRGKETPQHF.

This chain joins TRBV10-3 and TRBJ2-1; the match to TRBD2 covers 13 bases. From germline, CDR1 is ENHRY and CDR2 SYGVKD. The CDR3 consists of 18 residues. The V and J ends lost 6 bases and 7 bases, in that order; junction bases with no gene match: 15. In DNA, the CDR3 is TGTGCCATCAGGGGGACTAGCGGGGAGGGATTTCCGAGTAATGAGCAGTTCTTC. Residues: CAIRGTSGEGFPSNEQFF.

CDR3 DNA sequence: TGTGCCAGTAGTATAGGGGCCCGCTCACCCCTCCACTTT. Translated: CASSIGARSPLHF. The J gene is TRBJ1-6, the V gene TRBV19; D uncertain. V was trimmed by 1 base and J by 10 bases, leaving 8 bases between them. The CDR3 is 13 residues long. From germline, CDR1 is LNHDA and CDR2 SQIVND (reference sequence). Full variable domain (outside the CDR3, taken from reference TRBV19 and TRBJ1-6): DGGITQSPKYLFRKEGQNVTLSCEQNLNHDAMYWYRQDPGQGLRLIYYSQIVNDFQKGDIAEGYSVSREKKESFPLTVTSAQKNPTAFYLCASSIGARSPLHFGNGTRLTVT.

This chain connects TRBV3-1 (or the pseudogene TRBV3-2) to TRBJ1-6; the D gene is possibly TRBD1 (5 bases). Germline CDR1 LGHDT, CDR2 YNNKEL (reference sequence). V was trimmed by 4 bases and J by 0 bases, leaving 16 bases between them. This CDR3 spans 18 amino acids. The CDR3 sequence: CASSPGRHRSSYNSPLHF. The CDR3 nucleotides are TGTGCCAGCAGCCCAGGGCGTCACAGAAGCTCCTATAATTCACCCCTCCACTTT.

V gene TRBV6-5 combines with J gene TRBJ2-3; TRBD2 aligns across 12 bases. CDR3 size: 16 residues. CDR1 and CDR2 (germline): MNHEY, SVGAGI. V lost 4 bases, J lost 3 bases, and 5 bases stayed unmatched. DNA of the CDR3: TGTGCCAGCAGTTCAGGACTAGCGGGACGGACAGATACGCAGTATTTT. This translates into CASSSGLAGRTDTQYF.

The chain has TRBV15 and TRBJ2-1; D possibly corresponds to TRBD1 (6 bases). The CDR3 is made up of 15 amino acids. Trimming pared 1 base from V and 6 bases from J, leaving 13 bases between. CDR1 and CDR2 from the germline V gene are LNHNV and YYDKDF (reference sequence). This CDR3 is CATSRGTVEANEQFF. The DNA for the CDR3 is TGTGCCACCAGCAGAGGGACAGTAGAAGCCAATGAGCAGTTCTTC.

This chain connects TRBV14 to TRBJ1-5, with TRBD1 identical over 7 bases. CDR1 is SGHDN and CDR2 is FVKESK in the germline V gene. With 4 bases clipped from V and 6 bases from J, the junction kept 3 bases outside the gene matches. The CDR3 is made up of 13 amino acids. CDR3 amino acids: CASSPTGPQPQHF. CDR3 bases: TGTGCCAGCAGCCCGACAGGGCCTCAGCCCCAGCATTTT.

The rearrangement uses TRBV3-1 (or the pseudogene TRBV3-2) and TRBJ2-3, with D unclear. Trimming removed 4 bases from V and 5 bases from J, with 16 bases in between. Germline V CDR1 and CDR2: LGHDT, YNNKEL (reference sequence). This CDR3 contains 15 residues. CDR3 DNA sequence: TGTGCCAGCAGCCCTTCGGCCTGGGCCCGAGATACGCAGTATTTT. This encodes CASSPSAWARDTQYF.

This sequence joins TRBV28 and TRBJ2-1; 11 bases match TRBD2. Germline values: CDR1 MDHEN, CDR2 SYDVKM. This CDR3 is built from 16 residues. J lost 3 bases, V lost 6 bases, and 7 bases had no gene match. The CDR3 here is CASRRKTSGNYNEQFF. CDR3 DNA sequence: TGTGCCAGCAGACGAAAGACTAGCGGGAACTACAATGAGCAGTTCTTC.

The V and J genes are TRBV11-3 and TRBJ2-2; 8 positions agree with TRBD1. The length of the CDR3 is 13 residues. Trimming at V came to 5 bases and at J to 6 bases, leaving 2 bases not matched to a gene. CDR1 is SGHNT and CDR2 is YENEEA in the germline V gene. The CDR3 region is CASSSRGPGELFF. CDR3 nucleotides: TGTGCCAGCAGCAGCAGGGGGCCCGGGGAGCTGTTTTTT.

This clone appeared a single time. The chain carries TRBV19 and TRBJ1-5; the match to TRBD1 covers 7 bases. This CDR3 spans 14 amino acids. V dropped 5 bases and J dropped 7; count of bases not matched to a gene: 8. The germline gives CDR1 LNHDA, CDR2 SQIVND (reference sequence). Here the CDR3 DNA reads TGTGCCAGTAGTCTTACAGGGGTGGAGCAGCCCCAGCATTTT. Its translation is CASSLTGVEQPQHF. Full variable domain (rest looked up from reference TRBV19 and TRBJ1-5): DGGITQSPKYLFRKEGQNVTLSCEQNLNHDAMYWYRQDPGQGLRLIYYSQIVNDFQKGDIAEGYSVSREKKESFPLTVTSAQKNPTAFYLCASSLTGVEQPQHFGDGTRLSIL.

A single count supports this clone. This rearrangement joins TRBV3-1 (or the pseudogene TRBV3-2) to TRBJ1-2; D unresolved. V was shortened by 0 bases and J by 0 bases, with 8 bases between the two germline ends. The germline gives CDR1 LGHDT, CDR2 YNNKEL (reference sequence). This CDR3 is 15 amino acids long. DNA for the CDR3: TGTGCCAGCAGCCAAGATACGGGAGCTAACTATGGCTACACCTTC. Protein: CASSQDTGANYGYTF.

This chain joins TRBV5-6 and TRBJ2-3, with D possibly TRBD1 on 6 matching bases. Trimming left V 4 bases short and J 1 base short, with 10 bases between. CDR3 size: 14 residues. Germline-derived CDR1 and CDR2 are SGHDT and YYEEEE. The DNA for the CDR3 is TGTGCCAGCAGCCTACGGACAGGCACAGATACGCAGTATTTT. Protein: CASSLRTGTDTQYF.

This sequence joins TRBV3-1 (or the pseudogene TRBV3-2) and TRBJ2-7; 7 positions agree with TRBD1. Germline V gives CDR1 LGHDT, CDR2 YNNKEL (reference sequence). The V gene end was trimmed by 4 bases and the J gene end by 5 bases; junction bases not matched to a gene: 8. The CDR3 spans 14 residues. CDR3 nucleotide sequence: TGTGCCAGCAGCCTCGATACAGGGGACAACGAGCAGTACTTC. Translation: CASSLDTGDNEQYF.

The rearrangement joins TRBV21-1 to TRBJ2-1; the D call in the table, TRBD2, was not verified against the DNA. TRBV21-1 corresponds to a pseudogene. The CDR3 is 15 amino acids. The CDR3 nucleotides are TGTGCCAGCAGCGAAGGACTAGCGGGAGACTATGAGCAGTTCTTC. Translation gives CASSEGLAGDYEQFF.

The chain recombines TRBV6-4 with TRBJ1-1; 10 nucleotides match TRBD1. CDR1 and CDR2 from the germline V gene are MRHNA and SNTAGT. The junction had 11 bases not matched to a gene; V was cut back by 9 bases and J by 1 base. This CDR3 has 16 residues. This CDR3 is CARKPGQGIRNTEAFF. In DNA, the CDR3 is TGTGCCAGAAAACCGGGACAGGGGATTAGGAACACTGAAGCTTTCTTT.

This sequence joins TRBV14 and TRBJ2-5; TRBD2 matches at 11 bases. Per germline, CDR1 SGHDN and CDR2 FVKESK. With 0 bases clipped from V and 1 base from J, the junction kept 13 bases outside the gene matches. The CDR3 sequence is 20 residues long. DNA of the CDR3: TGTGCCAGCAGCCAAGACCCCGGGACTAGCGGATTCAACCCCCAAGAGACCCAGTACTTC. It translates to CASSQDPGTSGFNPQETQYF.